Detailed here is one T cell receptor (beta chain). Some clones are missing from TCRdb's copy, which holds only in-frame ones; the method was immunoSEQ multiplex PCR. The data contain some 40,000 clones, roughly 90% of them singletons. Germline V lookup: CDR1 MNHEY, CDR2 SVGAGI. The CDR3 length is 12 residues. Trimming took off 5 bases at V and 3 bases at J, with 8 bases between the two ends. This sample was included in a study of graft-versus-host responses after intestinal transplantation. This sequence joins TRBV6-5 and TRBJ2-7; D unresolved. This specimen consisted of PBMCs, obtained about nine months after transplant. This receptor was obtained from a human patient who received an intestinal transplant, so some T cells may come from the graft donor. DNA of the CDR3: TGTGCCAGCAGTGCAGCTCTCTACGAGCAGTACTTC. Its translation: CASSAALYEQYF.